These 20 T cell receptor beta chains were sequenced from one sample in a study of OX40 agonist ivuxolimab in advanced cancers. This table comes from immunoSEQ multiplex PCR, and its TCRdb copy is limited to in-frame clones, with some not included. The sample holds over 65,000 clones, around 85% seen once. This specimen consisted of CD4+ or CD8+ T cells sorted from blood, obtained in a trial of the OX40 agonist ivuxolimab. The receptors originated from an adult with an advanced solid tumor such as melanoma, head and neck, liver or kidney cancer.

The gene calls are TRBV19 and TRBJ2-3; the D call may be TRBD1 or TRBD2 (5 bases each). CDR1 LNHDA and CDR2 SQIVND come from the germline V gene (reference sequence). This CDR3 has 13 amino acids. Trimming took off 6 bases at V and 0 bases at J, with 7 bases between the two ends. The CDR3 region is CASSRDSTDTQYF. Here the CDR3 DNA reads TGTGCCAGTAGCCGGGACAGCACAGATACGCAGTATTTT.

The chain is built from TRBV29-1 and TRBJ2-1; 7 positions match TRBD2. Germline V lookup: CDR1 SQVTM, CDR2 ANQGSEA. The length of the CDR3 is 14 residues. The junction had 9 bases not matched to a gene; V was cut back by 2 bases and J by 8 bases. The CDR3 DNA reads TGCAGCGTTGAAAGGGAGGGGTTAAGGGATGAGCAGTTCTTC. Its protein is CSVEREGLRDEQFF.

A few counts support this clone. The V call is TRBV7-9, the J call TRBJ2-5; TRBD2 might be the D (5 bases). Germline V gene data show CDR1 as SEHNR and CDR2 as FQNEAQ (reference sequence). V was pared by 3 bases and J by 5 bases, with 16 bases between. The CDR3 is 15 amino acids. DNA of the CDR3: TGTGCCAGCAGCTTTGCGGCGGGCACTTCGGAGACCCAGTACTTC. Amino acids: CASSFAAGTSETQYF.

The chain has TRBV15 and TRBJ1-2; 10 positions match TRBD1. V dropped 0 bases and J dropped 0; count of bases not matched to a gene: 7. The germline CDR1 and CDR2 sequences are LNHNV and YYDKDF (reference sequence). The CDR3 consists of 18 residues. The CDR3 is CATSRDRLGTGANYGYTF. The CDR3 nucleotides read TGTGCCACCAGCAGAGATCGGTTGGGGACAGGGGCTAACTATGGCTACACCTTC.

A note on this clone: The same CDR3 is also encoded by other DNA sequences in this sample. V and J are TRBV5-1 and TRBJ1-2; D unclear. CDR3 length equals 12 residues. From germline, CDR1 is SGHRS and CDR2 YFSETQ. Trimming removed 0 bases from V and 5 bases from J, with 5 bases in between. CDR3 in amino acids: CASSLGGYGYTF. CDR3 coding DNA: TGCGCCAGCAGCTTGGGAGGGTATGGCTACACCTTC.

This clone was found a few times. J is TRBJ2-3 and V is TRBV5-1; 9 positions match TRBD1. CDR1 and CDR2 (germline): SGHRS, YFSETQ. With 1 base clipped from V and 3 bases from J, the junction kept 6 bases outside the gene matches. The CDR3 runs 16 residues. CDR3 sequence: CASSLMRDRATDTQYF. The CDR3 nucleotides are TGCGCCAGCAGCTTGATGCGGGACAGGGCGACAGATACGCAGTATTTT.

This chain links TRBV15 with TRBJ2-5; D might be TRBD1 (5 bases). Trimming removed 0 bases from V and 2 bases from J, with 7 bases in between. The CDR3 consists of 14 residues. Germline CDR1 reads LNHNV; CDR2 reads YYDKDF (reference sequence). CDR3 sequence reads: CATSRDRQQETQYF. The CDR3 bases are TGTGCCACCAGCAGAGATCGACAGCAAGAGACCCAGTACTTC.

V usage is TRBV30 and J usage is TRBJ1-1, with 7 bases matching TRBD1. This CDR3 contains 13 residues. The ends lost 5 bases at V and 1 base at J; junction bases unmatched: 4. The V gene's germline CDR1 is GTSNPN and CDR2 SVGIG (reference sequence). For the CDR3, the DNA is TGTGCCTGGGCGGGACAGCAGAACACTGAAGCTTTCTTT. It yields the protein CAWAGQQNTEAFF.

This clone has only one observation. The gene calls are TRBV6-4 and TRBJ2-1, with unresolved D. Germline values: CDR1 MRHNA, CDR2 SNTAGT. This CDR3 has 15 amino acids. With 2 bases removed from V and 0 bases from J, the gap between germline ends came to 8 bases. This CDR3 reads CASSDQASSYNEQFF. For the CDR3, the DNA is TGTGCCAGCAGTGACCAGGCTAGCTCCTACAATGAGCAGTTCTTC.

Only a few counts were recorded for this clone. J is TRBJ2-3 and V is TRBV7-2, with D unresolved. Trimming shortened V by 3 bases and J by 11 bases, and 12 bases separated the two germline ends. Germline V gene sequence: CDR1 SGHTA, CDR2 FQGNSA. The CDR3 length is 12 residues. CDR3 sequence (DNA): TGTGCCAGCAGCTTCCCGATGGGAAGGCAGTATTTT. It translates to CASSFPMGRQYF.

The chain joins TRBV7-2 to TRBJ1-1; D gene ambiguous. Germline lookup yields CDR1 SGHTA and CDR2 FQGNSA. The V end was cut by 5 bases, the J end by 11 bases, with 18 bases between. CDR3 length: 13 amino acids. The chain's CDR3 is CASSHGVATWAFF. As DNA, the CDR3 is TGTGCCAGCAGCCACGGGGTGGCGACCTGGGCTTTCTTT.

The rearrangement links TRBV7-2 to TRBJ2-5; D may be TRBD2 (5 bases). CDR1 is SGHTA, CDR2 FQGNSA, per germline. V lost 0 bases to trimming and J lost 2 bases, with 13 bases between them. The CDR3 length is 16 residues. The CDR3, as DNA: TGTGCCAGCAGCTTAGCGGTCTCCCGGGGACAAGAGACCCAGTACTTC. This translates into CASSLAVSRGQETQYF.

The chain has TRBV28 and TRBJ1-6; 8 bases are shared with TRBD1. Trimming removed 5 bases from V and 9 bases from J; junction bases left unmatched: 9. In germline, CDR1 is MDHEN, CDR2 SYDVKM. The CDR3 is 15 residues long. CDR3 sequence reads: CASSKPGQASSPLHF. CDR3 bases: TGTGCCAGCAGTAAACCGGGACAGGCGAGTTCACCCCTCCACTTT.

The chain uses TRBV7-8 and TRBJ2-7; maybe TRBD1 (6 bases). V was cut by 5 bases and J by 3 bases, with 14 bases left in between. Germline CDR1 is SGHVS and CDR2 is FQNEAQ. This CDR3 region has 14 residues. CDR3 amino acids: CASSPGTQSYEQYF. CDR3 sequence (DNA): TGTGCCAGCAGCCCAGGGACACAAAGCTACGAGCAGTACTTC.

J is TRBJ2-3 and V is TRBV5-4; TRBD2 aligns across 8 bases. The germline V gene has CDR1 SGHNT and CDR2 YYREEE (reference sequence). With V trimmed by 3 bases and J by 1 base, 16 bases remained unmatched. The CDR3 has 19 amino acids. In DNA form, the CDR3 reads TGTGCCAGCAGCTCTGTAAAGCGGGGGATCCATCTCGGCACAGATACGCAGTATTTT. This translates into CASSSVKRGIHLGTDTQYF.

The CDR3 spells CASQRDSQETQYF. The CDR3, as DNA: TGTGCCAGCCAAAGGGACAGCCAAGAGACCCAGTACTTC. The V call is TRBV18, the J call TRBJ2-5; 7 bases line up with TRBD1. Germline V gives CDR1 KGHSH, CDR2 LQKENI. With 8 bases clipped from V and 1 base from J, the junction kept 4 bases outside the gene matches. The CDR3 is made up of 13 amino acids.

The genes are TRBV19 and TRBJ1-5, with 8 bases aligning to TRBD1. CDR3 length: 17 residues. J gave up 0 bases and V 6 bases, and 10 bases lay outside the gene matches. Germline lookup yields CDR1 LNHDA and CDR2 SQIVND (reference sequence). The CDR3 DNA reads as TGTGCCAGTAGGATATTTGACAGGGGCAATAGCAATCAGCCCCAGCATTTT. Amino acid sequence: CASRIFDRGNSNQPQHF.

This CDR3 is CASSSGTRGGRDTQYF. In DNA, the CDR3 is TGCGCCAGCAGCTCCGGCACCCGGGGTGGTAGGGATACGCAGTATTTT. V is TRBV5-1 and J is TRBJ2-3; D might be TRBD2 (5 bases). This CDR3 spans 16 amino acids. Trimming removed 3 bases at V and 6 bases at J, with 20 bases between. Germline V gives CDR1 SGHRS, CDR2 YFSETQ.

This chain connects TRBV19 to TRBJ1-5; no clear D gene. The CDR3 is 16 residues long. V lost 6 bases and J lost 0, with 15 bases in between. Germline V gene sequence: CDR1 LNHDA, CDR2 SQIVND (reference sequence). The CDR3 protein is CASRVDQAYSNQPQHF. CDR3 sequence (DNA): TGTGCCAGTAGGGTCGATCAGGCTTATAGCAATCAGCCCCAGCATTTT.

This chain links TRBV28 with TRBJ2-3; TRBD2 is a possible D gene (6 bases). The V end lost 4 bases, the J end lost 1 base, and 12 bases lay between the germline ends. CDR1 is MDHEN and CDR2 is SYDVKM in the germline V gene. The CDR3 has 15 amino acids. CDR3 nucleotide sequence: TGTGCCAGCAGTTCCCCGGGCGGGGGCACAGATACGCAGTATTTT. The encoded protein is CASSSPGGGTDTQYF. Filled out from reference TRBV28 and TRBJ2-3, the complete variable domain reads DVKVTQSSRYLVKRTGEKVFLECVQDMDHENMFWYRQDPGLGLRLIYFSYDVKMKEKGDIPEGYSVSREKKERFSLILESASTNQTSMYLCASSSPGGGTDTQYFGPGTRLTVL.